The rows below give T cell receptor beta chains drawn from one sample of a study of cytomegalovirus exposure and HLA in healthy donors. Repertoires were generated with immunoSEQ multiplex PCR, while TCRdb's copy carries only in-frame clones and drops some. The repertoire has fewer than 200,000 clones, approximately 87% of them found once; the top ten carry under 7%. Specimen: PBMCs. These receptor sequences come from a woman between 25 and 40 years old in good health and CMV-seronegative. Each CDR3 is given with its conserved first and last residue. Each record gives: J gene, V gene, D gene, CDR3 protein, CDR3 DNA. A D gene is named only where the DNA matches it firmly.

TRBJ2-1 | TRBV5-1 | . | CASSLIIGRRDGTSYNEQFF | TGCGCCAGCAGCTTGATTATAGGGCGTCGCGACGGGACGTCCTACAATGAGCAGTTCTTC
TRBJ1-1 | TRBV4-2 | . | CASSQVLSTNTEAFF | TGTGCCAGCAGCCAAGTGTTGAGTACAAACACTGAAGCTTTCTTT
TRBJ2-5 | TRBV6-5 | . | CASSYSDEQETQYF | TGTGCCAGCAGTTACAGCGACGAACAAGAGACCCAGTACTTC
TRBJ2-2 | TRBV6-1 | . | CASSDGPANTGELFF | TGTGCCAGCAGTGATGGACCCGCGAACACCGGGGAGCTGTTTTTT
TRBJ2-1 | TRBV7-2 | . | CASSLSPIRDHSYNEQFF | TGTGCCAGCAGCTTATCTCCTATCCGAGATCACTCCTACAATGAGCAGTTCTTC
TRBJ1-2 | TRBV5-6 | TRBD1 | CASSLDRGHYGYTF | TGTGCCAGCAGCTTGGACAGGGGGCACTATGGCTACACCTTC
TRBJ2-7 | TRBV7-3 | . | CATTEGRGSYEQYF | TGTGCCACCACAGAGGGTCGAGGTTCCTACGAGCAGTACTTC
TRBJ2-1 | TRBV30 | . | CAWSRGVGEQFF | TGTGCCTGGAGTCGAGGTGTCGGTGAGCAGTTCTTC
TRBJ1-2 | TRBV9 | . | CASSVALGGNYGYTF | TGTGCCAGCAGCGTAGCTTTAGGAGGGAACTATGGCTACACCTTC
TRBJ2-7 | TRBV5-1 | . | CASSPLGGRDNEQYF | TGCGCCAGCAGCCCGCTGGGGGGGAGGGACAACGAGCAGTACTTC